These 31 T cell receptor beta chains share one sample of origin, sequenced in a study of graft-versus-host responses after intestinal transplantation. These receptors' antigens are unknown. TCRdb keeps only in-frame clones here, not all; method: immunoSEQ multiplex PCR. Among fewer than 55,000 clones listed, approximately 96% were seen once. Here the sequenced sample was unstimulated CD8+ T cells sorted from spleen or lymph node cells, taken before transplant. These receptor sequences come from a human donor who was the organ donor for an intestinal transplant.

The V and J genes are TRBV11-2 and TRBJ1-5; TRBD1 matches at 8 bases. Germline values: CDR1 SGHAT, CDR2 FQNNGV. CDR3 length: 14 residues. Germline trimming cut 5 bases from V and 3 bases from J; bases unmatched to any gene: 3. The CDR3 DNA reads TGTGCCAGCAGCCCGACAGGGGACAATCAGCCCCAGCATTTT. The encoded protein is CASSPTGDNQPQHF.

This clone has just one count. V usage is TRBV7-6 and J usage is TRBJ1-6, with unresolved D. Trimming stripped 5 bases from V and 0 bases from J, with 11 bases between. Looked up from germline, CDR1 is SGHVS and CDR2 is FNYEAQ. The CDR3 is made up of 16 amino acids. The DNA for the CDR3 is TGTGCCAGCAGCCCCCTTGGGAGCTCCTATAATTCACCCCTCCACTTT. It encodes CASSPLGSSYNSPLHF.

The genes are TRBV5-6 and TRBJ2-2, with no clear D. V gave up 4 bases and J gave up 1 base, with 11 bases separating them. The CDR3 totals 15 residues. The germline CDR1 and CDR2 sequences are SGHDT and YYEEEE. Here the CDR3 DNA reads TGTGCCAGCAGCCCCCGCGCAGAGAACACCGGGGAGCTGTTTTTT. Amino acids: CASSPRAENTGELFF.

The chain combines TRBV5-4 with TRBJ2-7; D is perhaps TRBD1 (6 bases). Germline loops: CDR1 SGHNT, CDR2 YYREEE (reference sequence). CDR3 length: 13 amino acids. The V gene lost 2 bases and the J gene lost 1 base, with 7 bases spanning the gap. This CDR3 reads CASSFGTSYEQYF. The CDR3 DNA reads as TGTGCCAGCAGCTTCGGGACATCCTACGAGCAGTACTTC.

The CDR3 is CASSLTIDGSPLHF. Written as DNA, the CDR3 is TGTGCCAGCAGTCTGACCATCGACGGTTCACCCCTCCACTTT. The genes are TRBV6-5 and TRBJ1-6; D gene ambiguous. The CDR3 totals 14 residues. V was pared by 5 bases and J by 9 bases, with 14 bases between. Germline V gene sequence: CDR1 MNHEY, CDR2 SVGAGI.

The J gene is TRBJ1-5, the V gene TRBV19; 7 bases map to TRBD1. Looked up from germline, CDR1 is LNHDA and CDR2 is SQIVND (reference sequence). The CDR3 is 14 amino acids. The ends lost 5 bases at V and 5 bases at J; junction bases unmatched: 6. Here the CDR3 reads CASSWFTGDQPQHF. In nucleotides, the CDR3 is TGTGCCAGTAGTTGGTTTACAGGGGATCAGCCCCAGCATTTT. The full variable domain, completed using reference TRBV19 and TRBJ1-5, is DGGITQSPKYLFRKEGQNVTLSCEQNLNHDAMYWYRQDPGQGLRLIYYSQIVNDFQKGDIAEGYSVSREKKESFPLTVTSAQKNPTAFYLCASSWFTGDQPQHFGDGTRLSIL.

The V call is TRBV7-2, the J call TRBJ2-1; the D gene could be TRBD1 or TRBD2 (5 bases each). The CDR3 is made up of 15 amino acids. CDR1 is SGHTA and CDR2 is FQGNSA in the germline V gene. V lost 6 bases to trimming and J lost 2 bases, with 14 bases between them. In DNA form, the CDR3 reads TGTGCCAGCAGTCACGGGGCACTAACCTACAATGAGCAGTTCTTC. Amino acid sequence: CASSHGALTYNEQFF.

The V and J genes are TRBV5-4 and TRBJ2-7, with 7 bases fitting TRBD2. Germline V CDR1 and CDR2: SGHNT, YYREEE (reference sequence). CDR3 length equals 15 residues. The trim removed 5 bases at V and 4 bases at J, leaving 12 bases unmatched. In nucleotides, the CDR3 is TGTGCCAGCAGTCCTCGCCCGCGGGAGACGTACGAGCAGTACTTC. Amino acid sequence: CASSPRPRETYEQYF.

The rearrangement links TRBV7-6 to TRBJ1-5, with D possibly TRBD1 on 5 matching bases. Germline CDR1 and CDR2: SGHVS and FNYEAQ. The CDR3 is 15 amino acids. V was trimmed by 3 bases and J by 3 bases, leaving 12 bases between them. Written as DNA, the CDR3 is TGTGCCAGCAGCTTGGGGGACGGTTACAATCAGCCCCAGCATTTT. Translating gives CASSLGDGYNQPQHF.

The CDR3 DNA reads as TGTGCCAGCAGTTACGGCAGTTACTATGGCTACACCTTC. Its protein product is CASSYGSYYGYTF. The rearrangement links TRBV28 to TRBJ1-2, with no clear D. The V and J ends lost 4 bases and 3 bases respectively, with 9 bases between them. The CDR3 has 13 amino acids. CDR1 is MDHEN and CDR2 is SYDVKM in the germline V gene.

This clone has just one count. This CDR3 is CASSPTTGFSEQYF. The CDR3 DNA follows: TGTGCCAGCAGCCCCACGACAGGATTCAGTGAGCAGTACTTC. The chain couples TRBV11-3 to TRBJ2-7; maybe TRBD1 (6 bases). Germline V gene sequence: CDR1 SGHNT, CDR2 YENEEA. The CDR3 spans 14 residues. V gave up 5 bases and J gave up 7 bases, with 18 bases separating them.

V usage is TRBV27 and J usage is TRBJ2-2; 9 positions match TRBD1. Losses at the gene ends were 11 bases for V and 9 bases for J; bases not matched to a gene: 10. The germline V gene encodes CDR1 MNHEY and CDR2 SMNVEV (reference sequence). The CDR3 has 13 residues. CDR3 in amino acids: CAGGTGTLRELFF. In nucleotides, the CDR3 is TGTGCCGGGGGGACAGGGACACTACGGGAGCTGTTTTTT.

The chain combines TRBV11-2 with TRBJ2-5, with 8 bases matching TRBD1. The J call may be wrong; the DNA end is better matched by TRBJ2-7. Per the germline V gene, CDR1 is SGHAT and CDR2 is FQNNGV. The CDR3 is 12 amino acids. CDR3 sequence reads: CASRTQGGEQYF. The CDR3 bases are TGTGCCAGCAGGACACAGGGGGGCGAGCAGTACTTC.

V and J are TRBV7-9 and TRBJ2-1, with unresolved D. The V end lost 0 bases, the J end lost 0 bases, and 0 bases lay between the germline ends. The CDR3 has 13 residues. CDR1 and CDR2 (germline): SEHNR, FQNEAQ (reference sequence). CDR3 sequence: CASSLASYNEQFF. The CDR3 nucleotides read TGTGCCAGCAGCTTAGCCTCCTACAATGAGCAGTTCTTC.

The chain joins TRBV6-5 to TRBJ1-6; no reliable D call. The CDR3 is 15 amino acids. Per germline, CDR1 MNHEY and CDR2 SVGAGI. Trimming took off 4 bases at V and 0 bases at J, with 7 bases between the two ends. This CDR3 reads CASSSLLSYNSPLHF. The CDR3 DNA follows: TGTGCCAGCAGTTCCCTACTCTCCTATAATTCACCCCTCCACTTT.

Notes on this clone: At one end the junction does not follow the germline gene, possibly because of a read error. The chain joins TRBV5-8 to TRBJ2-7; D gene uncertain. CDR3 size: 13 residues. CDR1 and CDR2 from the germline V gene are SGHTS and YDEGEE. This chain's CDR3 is CASSLKSSYEQFF. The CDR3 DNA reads TGTGCCAGCAGCCTAAAGAGCTCCTACGAGCAATTCTTC.

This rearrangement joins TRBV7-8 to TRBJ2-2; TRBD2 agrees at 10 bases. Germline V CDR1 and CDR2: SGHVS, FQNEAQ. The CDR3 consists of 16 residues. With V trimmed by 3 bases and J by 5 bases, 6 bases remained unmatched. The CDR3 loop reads CASSFLAGAGTGELFF. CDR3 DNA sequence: TGTGCCAGCAGCTTCCTAGCGGGGGCCGGGACCGGGGAGCTGTTTTTT.

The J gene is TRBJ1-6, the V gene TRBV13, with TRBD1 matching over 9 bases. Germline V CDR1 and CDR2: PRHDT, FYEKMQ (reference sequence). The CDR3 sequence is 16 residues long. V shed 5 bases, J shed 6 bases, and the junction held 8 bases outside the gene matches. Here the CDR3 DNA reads TGTGCCAGCAGCCCACAGGACAGGGGCTCTAATTCACCCCTCCACTTT. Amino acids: CASSPQDRGSNSPLHF.

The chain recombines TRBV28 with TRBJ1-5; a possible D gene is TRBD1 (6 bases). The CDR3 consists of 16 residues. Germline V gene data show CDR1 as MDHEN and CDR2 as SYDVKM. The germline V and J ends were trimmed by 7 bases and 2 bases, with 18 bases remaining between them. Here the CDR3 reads CASITPATGRNQPQHF. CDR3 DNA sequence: TGTGCCAGCATAACCCCCGCGACAGGTCGCAATCAGCCCCAGCATTTT.

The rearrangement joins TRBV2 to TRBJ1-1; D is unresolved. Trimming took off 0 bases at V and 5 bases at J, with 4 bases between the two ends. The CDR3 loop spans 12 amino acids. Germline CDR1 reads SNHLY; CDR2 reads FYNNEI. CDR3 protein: CASSEALTEAFF. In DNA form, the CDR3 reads TGTGCCAGCAGTGAAGCGCTTACTGAAGCTTTCTTT.

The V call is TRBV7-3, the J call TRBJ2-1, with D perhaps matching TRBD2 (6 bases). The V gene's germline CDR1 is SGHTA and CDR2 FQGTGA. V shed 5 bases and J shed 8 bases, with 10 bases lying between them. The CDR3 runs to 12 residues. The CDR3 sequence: CASSRGYDEQFF. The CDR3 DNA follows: TGTGCCAGCAGCCGGGGGTACGATGAGCAGTTCTTC.

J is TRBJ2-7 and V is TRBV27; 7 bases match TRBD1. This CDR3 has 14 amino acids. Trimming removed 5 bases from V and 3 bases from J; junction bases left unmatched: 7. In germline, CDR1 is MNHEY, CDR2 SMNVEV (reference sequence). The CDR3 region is CASSRSGQVYEQYF. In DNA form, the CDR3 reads TGTGCCAGCAGTCGCAGTGGACAGGTCTACGAGCAGTACTTC.

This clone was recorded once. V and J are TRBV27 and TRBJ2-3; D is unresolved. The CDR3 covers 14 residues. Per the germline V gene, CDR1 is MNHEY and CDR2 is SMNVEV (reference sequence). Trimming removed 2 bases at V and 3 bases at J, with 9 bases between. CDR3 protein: CASSLSPLTDTQYF. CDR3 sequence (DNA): TGTGCCAGCAGTTTAAGCCCATTAACAGATACGCAGTATTTT.

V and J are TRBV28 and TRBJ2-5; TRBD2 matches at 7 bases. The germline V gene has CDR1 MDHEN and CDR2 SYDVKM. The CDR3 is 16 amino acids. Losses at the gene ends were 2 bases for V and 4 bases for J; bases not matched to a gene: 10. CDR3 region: CASSLNDNTGGETQYF. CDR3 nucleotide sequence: TGTGCCAGCAGTTTAAACGACAACACGGGAGGAGAGACCCAGTACTTC. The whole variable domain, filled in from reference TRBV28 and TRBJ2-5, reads DVKVTQSSRYLVKRTGEKVFLECVQDMDHENMFWYRQDPGLGLRLIYFSYDVKMKEKGDIPEGYSVSREKKERFSLILESASTNQTSMYLCASSLNDNTGGETQYFGPGTRLLVL.

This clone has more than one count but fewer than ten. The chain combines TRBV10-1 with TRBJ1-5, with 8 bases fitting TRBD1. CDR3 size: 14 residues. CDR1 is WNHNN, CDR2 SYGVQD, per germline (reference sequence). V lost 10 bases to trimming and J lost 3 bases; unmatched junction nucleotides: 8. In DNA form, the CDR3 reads TGCGCCAACAGGGACAGGCGGGACAATCAGCCCCAGCATTTT. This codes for CANRDRRDNQPQHF.

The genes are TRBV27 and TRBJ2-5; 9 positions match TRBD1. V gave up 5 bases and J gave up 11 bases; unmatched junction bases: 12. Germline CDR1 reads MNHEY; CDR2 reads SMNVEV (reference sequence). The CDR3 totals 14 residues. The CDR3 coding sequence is TGTGCCAGCAGTCCCGGGACAGGGAGGAATCGACAGTACTTC. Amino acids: CASSPGTGRNRQYF.

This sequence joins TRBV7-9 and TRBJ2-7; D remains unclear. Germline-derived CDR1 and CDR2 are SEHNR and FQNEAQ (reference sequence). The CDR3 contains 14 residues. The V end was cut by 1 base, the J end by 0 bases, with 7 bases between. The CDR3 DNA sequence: TGTGCCAGCAGCTTAGGGCCGAGCTCCTACGAGCAGTACTTC. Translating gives CASSLGPSSYEQYF.

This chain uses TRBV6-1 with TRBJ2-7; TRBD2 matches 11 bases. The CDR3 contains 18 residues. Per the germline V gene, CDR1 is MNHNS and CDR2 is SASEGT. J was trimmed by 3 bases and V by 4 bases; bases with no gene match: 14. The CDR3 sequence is CASSGVLAGGKRGYEQYF. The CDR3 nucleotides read TGTGCCAGCAGTGGAGTCCTAGCGGGGGGTAAAAGGGGCTACGAGCAGTACTTC.

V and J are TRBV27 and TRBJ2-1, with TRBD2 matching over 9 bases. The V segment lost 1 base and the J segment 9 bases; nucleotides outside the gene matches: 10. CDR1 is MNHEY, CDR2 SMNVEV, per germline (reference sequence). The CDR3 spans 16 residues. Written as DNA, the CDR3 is TGTGCCAGCAGTTTATGGGGCGGGGGGGCGAACGGTGAGCAGTTCTTC. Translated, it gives CASSLWGGGANGEQFF.

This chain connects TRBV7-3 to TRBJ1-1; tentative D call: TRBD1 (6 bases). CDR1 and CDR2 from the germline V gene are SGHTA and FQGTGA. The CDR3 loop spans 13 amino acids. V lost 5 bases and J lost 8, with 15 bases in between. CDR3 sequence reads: CASSLTQGGEAFF. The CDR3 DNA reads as TGTGCCAGCAGCCTCACACAGGGTGGGGAAGCTTTCTTT.

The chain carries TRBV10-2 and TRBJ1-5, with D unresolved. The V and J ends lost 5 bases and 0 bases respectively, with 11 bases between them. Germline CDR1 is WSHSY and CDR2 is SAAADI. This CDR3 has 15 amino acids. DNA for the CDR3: TGCGCCAGCAGTTATGTACGGTATAGCAATCAGCCCCAGCATTTT. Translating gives CASSYVRYSNQPQHF.